A single sample gave rise to the 21 T cell receptor beta chains below, sequenced in a study of blood T cell repertoires in COVID-19. Clones were read by immunoSEQ multiplex PCR, and TCRdb kept only the in-frame ones, dropping some. The data contain about 410,000 clones, around nine tenths of them seen just once; the ten biggest clones take up 1.5% to 1.7%. Sequenced: peripheral blood. The receptors were gathered from a woman aged 40 to 49 with COVID-19, enrolled during active disease.

The chain couples TRBV5-1 to TRBJ2-3; D possibly corresponds to TRBD2 (5 bases). From germline, CDR1 is SGHRS and CDR2 YFSETQ. The CDR3 spans 18 residues. V shed 0 bases and J shed 3 bases, with 20 bases lying between them. CDR3 coding DNA: TGCGCCAGCAGCTTGGAGTGGGGAGAAAGGATGGGGACAGATACGCAGTATTTT. It yields the protein CASSLEWGERMGTDTQYF.

The chain uses TRBV5-1 and TRBJ1-2; 8 bases align to TRBD1. CDR3 length: 12 residues. With 4 bases clipped from V and 8 bases from J, the junction kept 4 bases outside the gene matches. Germline CDR1 reads SGHRS; CDR2 reads YFSETQ. CDR3 residues: CASSPDRGGYTF. The CDR3 bases are TGCGCCAGCAGCCCTGACAGGGGCGGCTACACCTTC.

For the CDR3, the DNA is TGCGCCAGCAGCCGTGGGACAGTGGCTAACTATGGCTACACCTTC. Translation: CASSRGTVANYGYTF. The genes are TRBV4-1 and TRBJ1-2, with TRBD1 matching 7 bases. The CDR3 covers 15 residues. Losses at the gene ends were 4 bases for V and 0 bases for J; bases not matched to a gene: 5. Germline assignment: CDR1 MGHRA and CDR2 YSYEKL.

This chain connects TRBV7-2 to TRBJ1-5; unclear D gene. Germline V gives CDR1 SGHTA, CDR2 FQGNSA. Trimming removed 2 bases at V and 3 bases at J, with 5 bases between. The CDR3 spans 13 residues. CDR3 loop: CASSLLNNQPQHF. The CDR3 DNA sequence: TGTGCCAGCAGCTTACTTAACAATCAGCCCCAGCATTTT.

The genes are TRBV5-6 and TRBJ2-1; D is uncertain. V was clipped by 4 bases and J by 0 bases, with 11 bases between them. CDR3 length: 15 residues. Germline V lookup: CDR1 SGHDT, CDR2 YYEEEE. The CDR3 loop is CASSPTQRSYNEQFF. The CDR3 DNA is TGTGCCAGCAGCCCGACCCAGCGCTCCTACAATGAGCAGTTCTTC. Combining the CDR3 with reference TRBV5-6 and TRBJ2-1 gives the whole variable domain DAGVTQSPTHLIKTRGQQVTLRCSPKSGHDTVSWYQQALGQGPQFIFQYYEEEERQRGNFPDRFSGHQFPNYSSELNVNALLLGDSALYLCASSPTQRSYNEQFFGPGTRLTVL.

This clone occurred once. The J gene is TRBJ1-4, the V gene TRBV7-2, with 7 nucleotides matching TRBD1. There are 15 residues in the CDR3. Germline V gene data show CDR1 as SGHTA and CDR2 as FQGNSA. After removal of 4 bases from V and 3 bases from J, the junction contained 5 bases not matched to a gene. The CDR3 nucleotides read TGTGCCAGCAGCTCAGAAGGGACAGCTAATGAAAAACTGTTTTTT. It yields the protein CASSSEGTANEKLFF.

The V gene is TRBV28, the J gene TRBJ2-7, with TRBD2 as a possible D gene (5 bases). Germline CDR1 and CDR2: MDHEN and SYDVKM. With 2 bases removed from V and 2 bases from J, the gap between germline ends came to 13 bases. This CDR3 comprises 15 residues. CDR3 residues: CASSLIGVSPYEQYF. The CDR3 nucleotides read TGTGCCAGCAGTTTAATCGGGGTGTCCCCCTACGAGCAGTACTTC.

The CDR3 spells CAIRTSGDEQYF. Written as DNA, the CDR3 is TGTGCCATCAGGACCTCGGGTGACGAGCAGTACTTC. The gene calls are TRBV10-3 and TRBJ2-7; D not certain. Germline V gene sequence: CDR1 ENHRY, CDR2 SYGVKD. CDR3 length: 12 amino acids. The germline V and J ends were trimmed by 6 bases and 5 bases, with 11 bases remaining between them.

The genes are TRBV12-5 and TRBJ1-5; the D gene is possibly TRBD1 (6 bases). The germline V gene has CDR1 LGHNT and CDR2 FRNRAP. V lost 1 base to trimming and J lost 6 bases, with 10 bases between them. The CDR3 contains 14 residues. CDR3: CASGLGGGGQPQHF. The CDR3 DNA reads TGTGCTAGTGGTTTGGGGGGAGGGGGTCAGCCCCAGCATTTT.

This clone was counted only a few times. The J gene is TRBJ1-3, the V gene TRBV30; D not resolved. There are 14 residues in the CDR3. CDR1 is GTSNPN and CDR2 is SVGIG in the germline V gene (reference sequence). Trimming cost V 0 bases and J 0 bases, with 6 bases left between them. In DNA, the CDR3 is TGTGCCTGGAGTGTTGGCAGCTCTGGAAACACCATATATTTT. Its translation: CAWSVGSSGNTIYF.

This clone appeared a single time. This chain joins TRBV5-4 and TRBJ2-5; TRBD1 aligns across 8 bases. Germline V gene sequence: CDR1 SGHNT, CDR2 YYREEE (reference sequence). The CDR3 extends over 14 amino acids. Trimming cost V 4 bases and J 1 base; bases outside gene matches: 3. CDR3 bases: TGTGCCAGCAGCCCTGGGACAGGCCAAGAGACCCAGTACTTC. The encoded protein is CASSPGTGQETQYF.

The rearrangement uses TRBV7-6 and TRBJ2-3; TRBD1 matches at 7 bases. The CDR3 has 16 amino acids. V dropped 5 bases and J dropped 2; count of bases not matched to a gene: 10. The germline CDR1 and CDR2 sequences are SGHVS and FNYEAQ. CDR3 amino acids: CASSLPPGQNTDTQYF. The CDR3 DNA follows: TGTGCCAGCAGCCTACCTCCGGGACAGAACACAGATACGCAGTATTTT. Variable domain in full (rest from reference TRBV7-6 and TRBJ2-3): GAGVSQSPRYKVTKRGQDVALRCDPISGHVSLYWYRQALGQGPEFLTYFNYEAQQDKSGLPNDRFSAERPEGSISTLTIQRTEQRDSAMYRCASSLPPGQNTDTQYFGPGTRLTVL.

The chain links TRBV2 to TRBJ2-2; perhaps TRBD1 as D (7 bases). This CDR3 is 15 amino acids long. V lost 6 bases to trimming and J lost 6 bases, with 17 bases between them. Germline CDR1 reads SNHLY; CDR2 reads FYNNEI. As DNA, the CDR3 is TGTGCCAGCAGGGGAGGCTCAGGGGGAGCCGGGGAGCTGTTTTTT. The encoded protein is CASRGGSGGAGELFF. Complete variable domain (other parts from reference TRBV2 and TRBJ2-2): EPEVTQTPSHQVTQMGQEVILRCVPISNHLYFYWYRQILGQKVEFLVSFYNNEISEKSEIFDDQFSVERPDGSNFTLKIRSTKLEDSAMYFCASRGGSGGAGELFFGEGSRLTVL.

The chain employs TRBV28 and TRBJ1-1; tentatively, D is TRBD1 (6 bases). This CDR3 region has 13 residues. V lost 5 bases to trimming and J lost 4 bases, with 11 bases between them. Germline CDR1 is MDHEN and CDR2 is SYDVKM. The CDR3 spells CASSLQGGTEAFF. The CDR3, as DNA: TGTGCCAGCAGTCTACAGGGTGGCACTGAAGCTTTCTTT.

This clone was detected once. The V and J genes are TRBV7-3 and TRBJ2-1; no clear D gene. CDR1 is SGHTA, CDR2 FQGTGA, per germline. With 5 bases removed from V and 12 bases from J, the gap between germline ends came to 17 bases. The CDR3 is made up of 13 amino acids. The CDR3 loop is CASSPQGGIGQFF. For the CDR3, the DNA is TGTGCCAGCAGCCCCCAAGGCGGAATCGGGCAGTTCTTC.

The chain joins TRBV4-3 to TRBJ1-1; D is undetermined. CDR3 length equals 14 residues. V was shortened by 2 bases and J by 0 bases, with 7 bases between the two germline ends. Germline V gene sequence: CDR1 LGHNA, CDR2 YSLEER. The CDR3 DNA sequence: TGCGCCAGCAGCCAAACAGTTGTGAACACTGAAGCTTTCTTT. It encodes CASSQTVVNTEAFF.

This chain uses TRBV28 with TRBJ2-6; D is perhaps TRBD2 (5 bases). CDR3 size: 15 residues. Trimming removed 1 base at V and 2 bases at J, with 6 bases between. Germline V CDR1 and CDR2: MDHEN, SYDVKM. The CDR3 loop reads CASSLYGAGANVLTF. DNA for the CDR3: TGTGCCAGCAGTTTATACGGGGCTGGGGCCAACGTCCTGACTTTC.

The rearrangement links TRBV19 to TRBJ1-1; D remains unclear. The V and J ends lost 2 bases and 2 bases respectively, with 12 bases between them. Germline CDR1 LNHDA, CDR2 SQIVND (reference sequence). The CDR3 extends over 15 amino acids. CDR3 amino acids: CASSIRPDTNTEAFF. The CDR3, as DNA: TGTGCCAGTAGTATACGGCCAGACACCAACACTGAAGCTTTCTTT.

The chain links TRBV9 to TRBJ1-1; TRBD1 is a possible D gene (6 bases). V was trimmed by 4 bases and J by 1 base, leaving 14 bases between them. CDR3 length equals 15 residues. CDR1 is SGDLS, CDR2 YYNGEE, per germline. This CDR3 is CASSPTGQKNTEAFF. Here the CDR3 DNA reads TGTGCCAGCAGCCCGACAGGACAGAAGAACACTGAAGCTTTCTTT.

In this sample, this clone turned up once. V gene TRBV19 combines with J gene TRBJ1-3; D is unclear. The V end was cut by 4 bases, the J end by 0 bases, with 4 bases between. Per germline, CDR1 LNHDA and CDR2 SQIVND (reference sequence). The CDR3 is 13 residues long. CDR3 DNA: TGTGCCAGTAGTACCATCTCTGGAAACACCATATATTTT. Amino acids: CASSTISGNTIYF.

With regard to this clone: The same CDR3 is also encoded by other DNA sequences in this sample. The V gene is TRBV11-3, the J gene TRBJ1-2, with 9 bases identical to TRBD1. The CDR3 totals 14 residues. Germline CDR1 reads SGHNT; CDR2 reads YENEEA. With V trimmed by 5 bases and J by 7 bases, 8 bases remained unmatched. As DNA, the CDR3 is TGTGCCAGCAGCCACAGGGGGCTGCCCTCTGGCTACACCTTC. It encodes CASSHRGLPSGYTF.